A few counts support the clone carrying this T cell receptor beta chain. This entry is derived from a study of blood T cell repertoires in COVID-19. Study-wide background: Sites across the United States, Italy and Spain contributed samples from acute and convalescent COVID-19.

The germline gives CDR1 ENHRY, CDR2 SYGVKD. Trimming took 6 bases from V and 4 from J, leaving 13 bases between them. CDR3 length: 15 amino acids. TCRdb's copy holds only in-frame clones and misses some; the assay was immunoSEQ multiplex PCR. The sample shows about 95,000 clones, roughly 80% of them seen only once. This rearrangement joins TRBV10-3 to TRBJ2-6; D gene uncertain. The source material was peripheral blood. This TCR came from a man aged 80 or over with COVID-19, enrolled during active disease. Written as DNA, the CDR3 is TGTGCCATCAGGACCGGAGTTTCAGGGGCCAACGTCCTGACTTTC. This sequence encodes CAIRTGVSGANVLTF.